These 15 T cell receptor beta chains share one sample of origin, sequenced in a study of T cell responses to AZD1222 COVID-19 vaccine. Sequenced by immunoSEQ multiplex PCR; TCRdb stores in-frame clones only, minus some. The table records approximately 96,000 clones, under 95% of them present only once. The source material was peripheral blood, sampled 28 days after the second AZD1222 dose. The receptors shown here come from an adult who received the AZD1222 COVID-19 vaccine.

The chain combines TRBV2 with TRBJ1-1; D gene unclear. The CDR3 has 13 amino acids. Looked up from germline, CDR1 is SNHLY and CDR2 is FYNNEI. Trimming shortened V by 7 bases and J by 1 base, and 10 bases separated the two germline ends. CDR3 nucleotide sequence: TGTGCCAGCAAGGAACGGAGGAACACTGAAGCTTTCTTT. Amino acids: CASKERRNTEAFF.

The sample holds one count of this clone. This rearrangement joins TRBV9 to TRBJ2-2; 11 nucleotides match TRBD2. The CDR3 contains 18 residues. Losses at the gene ends were 0 bases for V and 4 bases for J; bases not matched to a gene: 8. The germline gives CDR1 SGDLS, CDR2 YYNGEE. The DNA of the CDR3 is TGTGCCAGCAGCGTAGACGCGGGAGGGACTAGCGGCACCGGGGAGCTGTTTTTT. Translation: CASSVDAGGTSGTGELFF.

V gene TRBV7-3 combines with J gene TRBJ1-1; a possible D gene is TRBD1 (6 bases). Trimming left V 2 bases short and J 4 bases short, with 20 bases between. The length of the CDR3 is 17 residues. Germline V gives CDR1 SGHTA, CDR2 FQGTGA. The DNA for the CDR3 is TGTGCCAGCAGCTTATTATTGGGCATTCAGGGGACCACTGAAGCTTTCTTT. It is translated as CASSLLLGIQGTTEAFF. Based on the CDR3 plus reference TRBV7-3 and TRBJ1-1, the full variable domain is GAGVSQTPSNKVTEKGKYVELRCDPISGHTALYWYRQSLGQGPEFLIYFQGTGAADDSGLPNDRFFAVRPEGSVSTLKIQRTERGDSAVYLCASSLLLGIQGTTEAFFGQGTRLTVV.

This clone was recorded only once. This sequence joins TRBV19 and TRBJ1-2; 7 nucleotides match TRBD1. CDR1 LNHDA and CDR2 SQIVND come from the germline V gene (reference sequence). The CDR3 spans 15 residues. V dropped 10 bases and J dropped 1; count of bases not matched to a gene: 12. CDR3 amino acids: CATRSRAGGNYGYTF. CDR3 coding DNA: TGTGCCACCAGAAGTAGGGCAGGGGGTAACTATGGCTACACCTTC.

V gene TRBV15 combines with J gene TRBJ2-1, with D perhaps being TRBD1 or TRBD2 (5 bases each). This CDR3 spans 16 amino acids. V gave up 0 bases and J gave up 7 bases, with 16 bases separating them. Germline loops: CDR1 LNHNV, CDR2 YYDKDF (reference sequence). The CDR3 nucleotides are TGTGCCACCAGCAGAGATAAAGGGAGATGGGGGAATGAGCAGTTCTTC. It translates to CATSRDKGRWGNEQFF.

The chain joins TRBV5-4 to TRBJ2-2, with 15 bases identical to TRBD2. The length of the CDR3 is 18 residues. Germline trimming cut 3 bases from V and 1 base from J; bases unmatched to any gene: 4. Per germline, CDR1 SGHNT and CDR2 YYREEE (reference sequence). In DNA form, the CDR3 reads TGTGCCAGCAGCTGGGGACTAGCGGGAGGCCAGAACACCGGGGAGCTGTTTTTT. As protein: CASSWGLAGGQNTGELFF.

V is TRBV5-1 and J is TRBJ2-5, with D tentatively TRBD1 (6 bases). The V end was cut by 0 bases, the J end by 2 bases, with 14 bases between. CDR3 size: 16 residues. CDR1 is SGHRS, CDR2 YFSETQ, per germline. CDR3 in DNA: TGCGCCAGCAGCTTGGCCAGGTTAACAGGGCAAGAGACCCAGTACTTC. Translation: CASSLARLTGQETQYF.

CDR3: CASSIGLAAGELFF. The CDR3 nucleotides read TGTGCCAGTAGTATAGGGTTAGCTGCCGGGGAGCTGTTTTTT. V usage is TRBV19 and J usage is TRBJ2-2, with D uncertain. Trimming stripped 1 base from V and 6 bases from J, with 9 bases between. The CDR3 sequence is 14 residues long. Germline loops: CDR1 LNHDA, CDR2 SQIVND (reference sequence).

In nucleotides, the CDR3 is TGTGCCACCAGTGGGGGCTGGGGGCCGAACACTGAAGCTTTCTTT. Translating gives CATSGGWGPNTEAFF. V gene TRBV24-1 combines with J gene TRBJ1-1; a weak D match, TRBD1 (6 bases). Germline V gene sequence: CDR1 KGHDR, CDR2 SFDVKD. Trimming stripped 5 bases from V and 1 base from J, with 13 bases between. This CDR3 is 15 amino acids long.

The CDR3: CASTPSSGSVYEQFF. The DNA for the CDR3 is TGTGCCAGCACCCCGTCTAGCGGGAGTGTCTATGAGCAGTTCTTC. The rearrangement joins TRBV2 to TRBJ2-1; 10 nucleotides line up with TRBD2. This CDR3 is 15 amino acids long. Germline CDR1 SNHLY, CDR2 FYNNEI. V trimming: 7 bases; J trimming: 8 bases; junction bases outside the gene matches: 11.

The V gene is TRBV29-1, the J gene TRBJ2-7; 7 bases are shared with TRBD1. V was clipped by 4 bases and J by 6 bases; unmatched bases: 6. CDR1 is SQVTM and CDR2 is ANQGSEA in the germline V gene. The CDR3 length is 12 residues. The DNA of the CDR3 is TGCAGCGTTGGTAGGGGGCGCGGCGAGCAGTACTTC. Translated, it gives CSVGRGRGEQYF.

J is TRBJ1-1 and V is TRBV5-6, with D uncertain. This CDR3 region has 11 residues. Trimming pared 0 bases from V and 8 bases from J, leaving 5 bases between. Germline assignment: CDR1 SGHDT and CDR2 YYEEEE. CDR3 sequence: CASSLAREAFF. The DNA for the CDR3 is TGTGCCAGCAGCTTGGCCAGAGAAGCTTTCTTT.

The chain is built from TRBV5-1 and TRBJ2-2; D remains unclear. The V end was cut by 4 bases, the J end by 0 bases, with 7 bases between. Germline V gives CDR1 SGHRS, CDR2 YFSETQ. The CDR3 is made up of 14 amino acids. Here the CDR3 DNA reads TGCGCCAGCAGCGCCGACGCGAACACCGGGGAGCTGTTTTTT. It specifies CASSADANTGELFF.

This sequence joins TRBV24-1 and TRBJ2-2; TRBD2 aligns across 14 bases. Germline values: CDR1 KGHDR, CDR2 SFDVKD. Unmatched junction bases numbered 12, after V lost 3 bases and J lost 7 bases. This CDR3 is built from 19 residues. CDR3 region: CATSDHTLTSGRADGELFF. The CDR3 region has the DNA TGTGCCACCAGTGATCATACCCTGACTAGCGGGAGGGCCGACGGGGAGCTGTTTTTT.

The chain joins TRBV30 to TRBJ1-1; D gene unclear. Germline CDR1 reads GTSNPN; CDR2 reads SVGIG (reference sequence). V was shortened by 3 bases and J by 1 base, with 12 bases between the two germline ends. The CDR3 totals 14 residues. The DNA of the CDR3 is TGTGCCTGGAGCGCGTACACGCCGAACACTGAAGCTTTCTTT. Its protein product is CAWSAYTPNTEAFF.